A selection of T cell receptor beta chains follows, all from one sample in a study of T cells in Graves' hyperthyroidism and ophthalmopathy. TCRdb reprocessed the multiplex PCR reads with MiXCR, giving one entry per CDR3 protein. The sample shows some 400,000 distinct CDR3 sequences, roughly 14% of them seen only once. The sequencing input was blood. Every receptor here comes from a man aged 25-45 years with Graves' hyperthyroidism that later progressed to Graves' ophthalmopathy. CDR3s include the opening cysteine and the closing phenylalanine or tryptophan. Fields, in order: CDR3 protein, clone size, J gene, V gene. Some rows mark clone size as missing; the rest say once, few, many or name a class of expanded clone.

CDR3: CASSTGQGIETQYF; size: .; J: TRBJ2-5; V: TRBV12-3/TRBV12-4
CDR3: CASSLGTGGRNEQFF; size: .; J: TRBJ2-1; V: TRBV13
CDR3: CASSRKGQAYTF; size: many; J: TRBJ1-2; V: TRBV2
CDR3: CASSLAGQGNMNTEAFF; size: many; J: TRBJ1-1; V: TRBV13
CDR3: CASSLGSGTYGYTF; size: many; J: TRBJ1-2; V: TRBV12-3/TRBV12-4
CDR3: CSVETPVNTEAFF; size: .; J: TRBJ1-1; V: TRBV29-1
CDR3: CASNPQGDNEQFF; size: .; J: TRBJ2-1; V: TRBV5-1
CDR3: CASSEKGGQGLWGYGTEAFF; size: .; J: TRBJ1-1; V: TRBV2
CDR3: CASSLRAGLAGAYNEQFF; size: many; J: TRBJ2-1; V: TRBV7-3
CDR3: CASSQAMGPGTEAFF; size: .; J: TRBJ1-1; V: TRBV3-1
CDR3: CASSYSAQGIEQYF; size: many; J: TRBJ2-7; V: TRBV6-5
CDR3: CASSLSRESGEQYF; size: many; J: TRBJ2-7; V: TRBV7-3
CDR3: CSAYRTRPDEQYF; size: few; J: TRBJ2-7; V: TRBV20-1
CDR3: CASRTGDRGFNEQFF; size: many; J: TRBJ2-1; V: TRBV6-1
CDR3: CASSVREGSSTDTQYF; size: many; J: TRBJ2-3; V: TRBV9
CDR3: CASNLVPSSPLHF; size: .; J: TRBJ1-6; V: TRBV5-5
CDR3: CASSLMSGGQETQYF; size: .; J: TRBJ2-5; V: TRBV7-3
CDR3: CASSQGLAGPYSYNEQFF; size: many; J: TRBJ2-1; V: TRBV4-2
CDR3: CASGLDRGLEQFF; size: .; J: TRBJ2-1; V: TRBV12-5
CDR3: CASSVPGQGGYNEQFF; size: many; J: TRBJ2-1; V: TRBV5-1
CDR3: CSARVVNSREQYF; size: few; J: TRBJ2-7; V: TRBV20-1
CDR3: CASSSWGLAGDEQFF; size: many; J: TRBJ2-1; V: TRBV5-1
CDR3: CASSPPTISYNEQFF; size: .; J: TRBJ2-1; V: TRBV18
CDR3: CAWSGGEKLFF; size: many; J: TRBJ1-4; V: TRBV30
CDR3: CASSSGTWSPLHF; size: many; J: TRBJ1-6; V: TRBV5-4
CDR3: CASSIRGEKETQYF; size: few; J: TRBJ2-5; V: TRBV19
CDR3: CASSQGGLAGLPRETQYF; size: .; J: TRBJ2-5; V: TRBV3-1
CDR3: CASSKLAGAPHEQFF; size: many; J: TRBJ2-1; V: TRBV7-8
CDR3: CAWSLWGQNTGELFF; size: many; J: TRBJ2-2; V: TRBV30
CDR3: CASSETARGYNSPLHF; size: .; J: TRBJ1-6; V: TRBV19
CDR3: CASSPSGGVSYNEQFF; size: few; J: TRBJ2-1; V: TRBV5-5
CDR3: CASSQRDRGSTDTQYF; size: many; J: TRBJ2-3; V: TRBV12-3/TRBV12-4
CDR3: CASRGINTGELFF; size: few; J: TRBJ2-2; V: TRBV6-1
CDR3: CASSSAGEQYF; size: .; J: TRBJ2-7; V: TRBV6-1
CDR3: CASSLVSDHGYTF; size: many; J: TRBJ1-2; V: TRBV12-3/TRBV12-4
CDR3: CASSQDVAGGLADTQYF; size: .; J: TRBJ2-3; V: TRBV4-2